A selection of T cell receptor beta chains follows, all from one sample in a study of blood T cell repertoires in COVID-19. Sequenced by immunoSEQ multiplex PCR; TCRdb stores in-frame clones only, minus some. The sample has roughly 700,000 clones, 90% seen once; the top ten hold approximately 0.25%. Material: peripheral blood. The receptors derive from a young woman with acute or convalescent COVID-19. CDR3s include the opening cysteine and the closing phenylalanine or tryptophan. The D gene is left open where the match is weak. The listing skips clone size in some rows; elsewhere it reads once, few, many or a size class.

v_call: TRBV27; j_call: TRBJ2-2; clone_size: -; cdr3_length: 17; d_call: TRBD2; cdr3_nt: TGTGCCAGCAGTTCCCCACCGGCGGGGGGAAACACCGGGGAGCTGTTTTTT; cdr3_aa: CASSSPPAGGNTGELFF
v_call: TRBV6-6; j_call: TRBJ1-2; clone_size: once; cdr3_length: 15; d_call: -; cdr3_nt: TGTGCCAGCAGTTATGGTCCAGGGCCACACTATGGCTACACCTTC; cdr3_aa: CASSYGPGPHYGYTF
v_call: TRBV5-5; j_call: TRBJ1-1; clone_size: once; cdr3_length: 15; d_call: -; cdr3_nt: TGTGCCAGCAGCTTAGGTAGGGGAATCGTTACTGAAGCTTTCTTT; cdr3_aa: CASSLGRGIVTEAFF
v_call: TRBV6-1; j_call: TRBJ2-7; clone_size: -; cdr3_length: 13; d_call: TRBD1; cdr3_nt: TGTGCCAGCAGTGAAGTGGACAGGGGGGAGCAGTACTTC; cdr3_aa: CASSEVDRGEQYF
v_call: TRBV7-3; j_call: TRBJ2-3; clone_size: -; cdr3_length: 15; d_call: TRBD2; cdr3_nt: TGTGCCAGCAGCTTAACGTTAGCGGGTACAGATACGCAGTATTTT; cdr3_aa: CASSLTLAGTDTQYF
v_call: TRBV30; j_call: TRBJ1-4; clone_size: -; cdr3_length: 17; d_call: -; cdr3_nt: TGTGCCTGGAGTATAGGGGCGGGGGGGAACCCTAATGAAAAACTGTTTTTT; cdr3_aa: CAWSIGAGGNPNEKLFF
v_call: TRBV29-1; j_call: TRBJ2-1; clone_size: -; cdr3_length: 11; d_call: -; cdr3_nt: TGCAGCGTTGTACAGGAGAATGAGCAGTTCTTC; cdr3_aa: CSVVQENEQFF
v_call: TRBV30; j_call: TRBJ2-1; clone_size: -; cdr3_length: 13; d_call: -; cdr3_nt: TGTGCCAGGGACGGGGGAGCCTACAATGAGCAGTTCTTC; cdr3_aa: CARDGGAYNEQFF
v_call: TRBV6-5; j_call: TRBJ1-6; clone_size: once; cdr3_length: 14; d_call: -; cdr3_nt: TGTGCCACAAAGGACAGCCTATATAATTCACCCCTCCACTTT; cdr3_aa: CATKDSLYNSPLHF
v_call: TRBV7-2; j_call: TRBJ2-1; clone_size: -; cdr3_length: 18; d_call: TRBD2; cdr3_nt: TGTGCCAGCAGCTTTGGTAGTGGGGGGACTAGCGGAACCAATGAGCAGTTCTTC; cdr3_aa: CASSFGSGGTSGTNEQFF
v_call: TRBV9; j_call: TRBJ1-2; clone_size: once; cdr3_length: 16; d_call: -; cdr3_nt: TGTGCCAGCAGCGTAGGGGTGGCCCCGGGGGACTATGGCTACACCTTC; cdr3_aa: CASSVGVAPGDYGYTF
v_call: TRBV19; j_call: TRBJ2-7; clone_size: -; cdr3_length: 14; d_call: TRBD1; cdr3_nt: TGTGCCAGTAGTATGGACAGGGCTACCTACGAGCAGTACTTC; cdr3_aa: CASSMDRATYEQYF
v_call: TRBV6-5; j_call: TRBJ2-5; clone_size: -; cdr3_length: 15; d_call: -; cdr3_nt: TGTGCCAGCAGCCTTATAGGGAGCGGCGGAGAGACCCAGTACTTC; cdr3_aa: CASSLIGSGGETQYF
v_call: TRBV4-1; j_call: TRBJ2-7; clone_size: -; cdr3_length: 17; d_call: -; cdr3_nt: TGCGCCAGCAGCCCTCGAGCCCGCGGGACCGCCAGCTACGAGCAGTACTTC; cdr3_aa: CASSPRARGTASYEQYF
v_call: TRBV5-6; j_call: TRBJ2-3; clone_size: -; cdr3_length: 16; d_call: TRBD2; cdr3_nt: TGTGCCAGCAGCTACGGACTAGCGGAAGGGGGAGATACGCAGTATTTT; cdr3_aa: CASSYGLAEGGDTQYF
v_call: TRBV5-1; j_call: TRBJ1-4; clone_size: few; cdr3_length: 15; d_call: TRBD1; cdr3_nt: TGCGCCAGCCGATCTGAGGGGGCGCGGGTTGAAAAACTGTTTTTT; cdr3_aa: CASRSEGARVEKLFF
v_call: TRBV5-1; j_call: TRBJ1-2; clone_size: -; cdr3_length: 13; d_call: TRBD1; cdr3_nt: TGCGCCAGCAGCTTGGAACAGGGGAGCGGCTACACCTTC; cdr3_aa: CASSLEQGSGYTF
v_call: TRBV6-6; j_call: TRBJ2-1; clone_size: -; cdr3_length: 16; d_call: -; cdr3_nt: TGTGCCAGCAGTCCTATCGCCCGACAGAAAAACAATGAGCAGTTCTTC; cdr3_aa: CASSPIARQKNNEQFF